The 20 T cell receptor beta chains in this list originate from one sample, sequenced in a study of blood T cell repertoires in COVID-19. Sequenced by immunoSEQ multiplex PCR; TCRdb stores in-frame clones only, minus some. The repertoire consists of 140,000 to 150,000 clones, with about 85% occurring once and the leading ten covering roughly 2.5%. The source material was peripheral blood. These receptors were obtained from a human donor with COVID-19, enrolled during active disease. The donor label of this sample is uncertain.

CDR3 amino acids: CASSLLSAGSWYF. In DNA, the CDR3 is TGTGCCAGCAGTCTTCTCTCTGCCGGGAGCTGGTATTTT. The chain carries TRBV28 and TRBJ2-3; tentative D call: TRBD2 (6 bases). The ends were cut back, 5 bases at V and 14 bases at J, with 20 bases in the middle. The CDR3 loop spans 13 amino acids. Germline V lookup: CDR1 MDHEN, CDR2 SYDVKM.

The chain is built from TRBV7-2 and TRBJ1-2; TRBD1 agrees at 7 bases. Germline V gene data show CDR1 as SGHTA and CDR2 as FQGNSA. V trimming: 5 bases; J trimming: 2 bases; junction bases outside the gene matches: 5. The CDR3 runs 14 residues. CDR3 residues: CASSGTQGNYGYTF. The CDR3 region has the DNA TGTGCCAGCAGCGGCACACAGGGGAACTATGGCTACACCTTC.

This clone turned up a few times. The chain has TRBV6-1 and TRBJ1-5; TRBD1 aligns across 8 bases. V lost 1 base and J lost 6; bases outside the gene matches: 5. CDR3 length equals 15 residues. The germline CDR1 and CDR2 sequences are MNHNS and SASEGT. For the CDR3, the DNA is TGTGCCAGCAGTGAAGGACAGGGGAATTTTCAGCCCCAGCATTTT. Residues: CASSEGQGNFQPQHF.

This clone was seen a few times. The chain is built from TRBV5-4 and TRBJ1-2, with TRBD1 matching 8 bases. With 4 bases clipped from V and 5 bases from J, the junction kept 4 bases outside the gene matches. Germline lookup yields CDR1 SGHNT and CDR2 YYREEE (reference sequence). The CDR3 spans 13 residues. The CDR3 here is CASSQDRGYGYTF. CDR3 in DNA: TGTGCCAGCAGCCAAGACAGGGGATATGGCTACACCTTC.

The CDR3 loop reads CASSPTRGHVGKLFF. CDR3 sequence (DNA): TGTGCCAGCTCACCAACCAGGGGACACGTTGGAAAACTGTTTTTT. V usage is TRBV18 and J usage is TRBJ1-4; TRBD1 is a possible D gene (6 bases). Germline lookup yields CDR1 KGHSH and CDR2 LQKENI. The CDR3 consists of 15 residues. Trimming stripped 2 bases from V and 10 bases from J, with 17 bases between.

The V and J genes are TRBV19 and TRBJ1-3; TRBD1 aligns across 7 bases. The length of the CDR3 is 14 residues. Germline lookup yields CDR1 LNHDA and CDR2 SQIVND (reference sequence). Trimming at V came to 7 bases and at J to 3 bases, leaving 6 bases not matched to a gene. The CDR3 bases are TGTGCCAGTACGACAGGGAGGTTTGGAAACACCATATATTTT. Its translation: CASTTGRFGNTIYF.

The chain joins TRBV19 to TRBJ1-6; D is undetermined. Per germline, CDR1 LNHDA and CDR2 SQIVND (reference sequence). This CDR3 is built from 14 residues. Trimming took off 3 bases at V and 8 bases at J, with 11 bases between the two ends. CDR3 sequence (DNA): TGTGCCAGTAGTATTCGTCAGGCCGATTCACCCCTCCACTTT. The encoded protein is CASSIRQADSPLHF.

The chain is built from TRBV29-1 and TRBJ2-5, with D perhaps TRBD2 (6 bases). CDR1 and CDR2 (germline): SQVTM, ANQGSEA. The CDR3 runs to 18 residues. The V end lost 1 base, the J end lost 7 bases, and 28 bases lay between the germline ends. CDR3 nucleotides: TGCAGCGTTGAAGTAAGGGCTAGCGTTATCTCCTTCCCGGGGACCCAGTACTTC. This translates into CSVEVRASVISFPGTQYF.

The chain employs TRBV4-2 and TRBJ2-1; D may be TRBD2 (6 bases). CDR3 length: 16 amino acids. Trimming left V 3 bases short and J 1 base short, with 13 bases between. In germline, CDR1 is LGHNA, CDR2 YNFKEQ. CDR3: CASSHPGAGSYNEQFF. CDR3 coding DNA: TGTGCCAGCAGCCATCCCGGCGCGGGGTCCTACAATGAGCAGTTCTTC.

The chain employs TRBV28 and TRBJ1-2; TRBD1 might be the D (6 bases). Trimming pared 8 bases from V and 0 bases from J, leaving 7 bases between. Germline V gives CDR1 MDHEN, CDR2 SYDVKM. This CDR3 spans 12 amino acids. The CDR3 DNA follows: TGTGCCAGCCGGACAGCTAACTATGGCTACACCTTC. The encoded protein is CASRTANYGYTF.

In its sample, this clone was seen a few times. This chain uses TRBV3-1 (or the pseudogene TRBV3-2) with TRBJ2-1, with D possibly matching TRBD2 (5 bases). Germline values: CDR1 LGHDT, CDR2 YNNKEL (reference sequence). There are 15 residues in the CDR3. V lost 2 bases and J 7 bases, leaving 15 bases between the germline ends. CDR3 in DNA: TGTGCCAGCAGCCAACGGGGAATCCCTTATAATGAGCAGTTCTTC. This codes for CASSQRGIPYNEQFF.

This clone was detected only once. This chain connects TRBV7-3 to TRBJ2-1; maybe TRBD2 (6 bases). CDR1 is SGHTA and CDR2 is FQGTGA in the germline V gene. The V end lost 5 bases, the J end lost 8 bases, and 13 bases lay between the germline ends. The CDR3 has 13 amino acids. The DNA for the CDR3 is TGTGCCAGCAGCCTGAATCGGAGGGATGAGCAGTTCTTC. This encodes CASSLNRRDEQFF. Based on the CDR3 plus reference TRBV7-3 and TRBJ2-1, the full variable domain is GAGVSQTPSNKVTEKGKYVELRCDPISGHTALYWYRQSLGQGPEFLIYFQGTGAADDSGLPNDRFFAVRPEGSVSTLKIQRTERGDSAVYLCASSLNRRDEQFFGPGTRLTVL.

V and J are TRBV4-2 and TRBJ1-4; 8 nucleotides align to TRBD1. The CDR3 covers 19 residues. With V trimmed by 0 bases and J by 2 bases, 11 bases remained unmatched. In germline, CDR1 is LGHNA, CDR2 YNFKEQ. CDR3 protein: CASSQESDRAVGTNEKLFF. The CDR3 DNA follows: TGTGCCAGCAGCCAAGAATCGGACAGGGCAGTAGGGACTAATGAAAAACTGTTTTTT.

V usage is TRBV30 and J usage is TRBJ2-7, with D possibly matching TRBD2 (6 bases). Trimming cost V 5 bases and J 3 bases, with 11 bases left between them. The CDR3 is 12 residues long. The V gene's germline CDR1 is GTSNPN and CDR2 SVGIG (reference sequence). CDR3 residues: CAWSREHYEQYF. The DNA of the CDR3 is TGTGCCTGGTCCCGGGAGCACTACGAGCAGTACTTC.

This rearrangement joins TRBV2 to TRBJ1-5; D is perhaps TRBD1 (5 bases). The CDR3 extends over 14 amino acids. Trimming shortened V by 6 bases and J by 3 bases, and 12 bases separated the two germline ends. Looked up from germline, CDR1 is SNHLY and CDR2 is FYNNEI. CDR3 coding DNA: TGTGCCAGCAGCTCAAGACAGCACAATCAGCCCCAGCATTTT. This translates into CASSSRQHNQPQHF.

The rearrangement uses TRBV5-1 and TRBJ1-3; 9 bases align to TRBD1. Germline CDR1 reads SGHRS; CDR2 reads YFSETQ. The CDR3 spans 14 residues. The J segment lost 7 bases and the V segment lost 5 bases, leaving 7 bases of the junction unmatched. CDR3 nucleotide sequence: TGCGCCAGCAGTCCCGGGACAGGGCGGAACACCATATATTTT. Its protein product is CASSPGTGRNTIYF.

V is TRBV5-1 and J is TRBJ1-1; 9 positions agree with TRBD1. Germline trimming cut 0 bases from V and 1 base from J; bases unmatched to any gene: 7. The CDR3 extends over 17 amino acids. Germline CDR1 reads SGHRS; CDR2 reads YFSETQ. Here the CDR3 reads CASSLAAQGAGNTEAFF. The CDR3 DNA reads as TGCGCCAGCAGCTTGGCCGCACAGGGGGCTGGGAACACTGAAGCTTTCTTT.

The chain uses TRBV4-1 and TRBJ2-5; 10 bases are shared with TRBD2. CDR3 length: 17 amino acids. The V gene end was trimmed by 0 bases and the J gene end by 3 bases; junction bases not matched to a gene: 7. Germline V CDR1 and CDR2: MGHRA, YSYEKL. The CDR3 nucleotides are TGCGCCAGCAGCCAAGATCTTAGCGGGACTAGCGAAGAGACCCAGTACTTC. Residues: CASSQDLSGTSEETQYF.

CDR3 sequence: CAINRGGTGELFF. The CDR3 nucleotides are TGTGCCATCAATCGCGGGGGCACCGGGGAGCTGTTTTTT. The chain is built from TRBV10-3 and TRBJ2-2, with 7 positions matching TRBD2. CDR1 ENHRY and CDR2 SYGVKD come from the germline V gene. CDR3 length: 13 amino acids. V was clipped by 7 bases and J by 4 bases; unmatched bases: 3.

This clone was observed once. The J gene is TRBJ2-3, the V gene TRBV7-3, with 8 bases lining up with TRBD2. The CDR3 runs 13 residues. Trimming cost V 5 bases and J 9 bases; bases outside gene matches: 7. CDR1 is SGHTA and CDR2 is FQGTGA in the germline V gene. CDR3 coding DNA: TGTGCCAGCAGCCAGGGACTAGAAGGGACGCAGTATTTT. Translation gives CASSQGLEGTQYF.